The clone carrying this T cell receptor (beta chain) was observed a few times. Its antigen is not identified. J was trimmed by 3 bases and V by 2 bases; bases with no gene match: 3. The V gene's germline CDR1 is LGHNA and CDR2 YSLEER. CDR3 size: 17 residues. Clones were read by immunoSEQ multiplex PCR, and TCRdb kept only the in-frame ones, dropping some. The repertoire has about 45,000 clones, about three quarters of them found once; the top ten carry 25% to 30%. These data originate in a study of vaccination effects on CD4 cells after COVID-19. ViraFEST assay sequencing came after antigen-specific CD4+ T cells were expanded with viral peptide pools. Researchers isolated CD4+ T cells once ten to eleven days of culture had elapsed. The infection with SARS-CoV-2 (confirmed by PCR) occurred in this person between March and December 2020.

Sequences were derived from CD4+ T cells from PBMCs cultured with a peptide pool, sampled before COVID-19 vaccination. The rearrangement links TRBV4-3 to TRBJ2-2; TRBD2 matches at 13 bases. This TCR was sampled from a human donor who had a prior SARS-CoV-2 infection. The CDR3 DNA follows: TGCGCCAGCAGCCAACCGGGACTAGCGGGATACACCGGGGAGCTGTTTTTT. Translating gives CASSQPGLAGYTGELFF.